Sequencing of this T cell receptor (beta chain) was carried out in a study of blood T cell repertoires in COVID-19. The germline CDR1 and CDR2 sequences are LGHNA and YNFKEQ. The CDR3 totals 16 residues. Trimming left V 2 bases short and J 4 bases short, with 14 bases between. Original handling: Reference gene primer amplification yielded estimated nucleated cell counts. Profiled with immunoSEQ multiplex PCR; TCRdb holds only in-frame clones, not every one. The DNA was the basis for D and trimming; V, J and clone size are from that table. This sample yields 150,000 to 200,000 clones, of which about 74% are seen a single time; 2.5% to 3.5% belongs to the top ten.

Sequenced input: peripheral blood. This TCR was sampled from a woman over 75 with acute or convalescent COVID-19. This rearrangement joins TRBV4-2 to TRBJ1-4, with D perhaps TRBD1 (6 bases). The CDR3 region is CASSQNTGSNNEKLFF. In nucleotides, the CDR3 is TGTGCCAGCAGCCAAAATACAGGGAGCAATAATGAAAAACTGTTTTTT.